The present T cell receptor beta chain was sequenced within a study of T-cell memory formation after mild COVID-19. TCRdb re-analysed the 5' RACE reads in MiXCR, keeping a single row per CDR3 protein. Of about 240,000 distinct CDR3 sequences detected, 8% to 9.5% appear once; the ten largest clones hold 20% to 25%. A few counts support this clonotype. In germline, CDR1 is SGHKS, CDR2 YYEKEE (reference sequence). This CDR3 comprises 14 residues. V was shortened by 4 bases and J by 6 bases, with 13 bases between the two germline ends. The source material was PBMCs or a T cell subset sorted from them (not recorded which). The gene calls are TRBV5-5 and TRBJ2-2, with D perhaps being TRBD1 or TRBD2 (5 bases each). The receptor was isolated from a man aged 18 to 29 who had mild COVID-19 (a few samples of this study predate the infection). Cell type and time point are not known. The CDR3 sequence is CASSPYGDPGELFF. CDR3 coding DNA: TGTGCCAGCAGCCCCTATGGGGACCCCGGGGAGCTGTTTTTT.